Sequencing of this TCR beta chain was carried out in a study of T cells expressing NK-cell markers. The overall study: In sorted CD3+CD56+NKG2C+, CD3+CD56+NKG2C- and CD3+CD56-NKG2C+ T cells, TCR beta repertoires were obtained.

TCRdb re-called the 5' RACE reads and catalogs CDR3 proteins one per entry, DNA excluded. The table counts approximately 440,000 distinct CDR3 sequences; over 1.3% lies in the top ten. The CDR3 runs to 16 residues. Germline assignment: CDR1 MDHEN and CDR2 SYDVKM. Material: blood T cells: a sorted CD56 or NKG2C T cell subset, CD4+ or CD8+ T cells, or bulk PBMC T cells (not recorded which). The source of this sequence is a woman in her 50s in good health. The chain combines TRBV28 with TRBJ2-2; TCRdb selects TRBD1, and the lack of DNA leaves this call unchecked. The CDR3 reads CASRIPARGSVGELFF.